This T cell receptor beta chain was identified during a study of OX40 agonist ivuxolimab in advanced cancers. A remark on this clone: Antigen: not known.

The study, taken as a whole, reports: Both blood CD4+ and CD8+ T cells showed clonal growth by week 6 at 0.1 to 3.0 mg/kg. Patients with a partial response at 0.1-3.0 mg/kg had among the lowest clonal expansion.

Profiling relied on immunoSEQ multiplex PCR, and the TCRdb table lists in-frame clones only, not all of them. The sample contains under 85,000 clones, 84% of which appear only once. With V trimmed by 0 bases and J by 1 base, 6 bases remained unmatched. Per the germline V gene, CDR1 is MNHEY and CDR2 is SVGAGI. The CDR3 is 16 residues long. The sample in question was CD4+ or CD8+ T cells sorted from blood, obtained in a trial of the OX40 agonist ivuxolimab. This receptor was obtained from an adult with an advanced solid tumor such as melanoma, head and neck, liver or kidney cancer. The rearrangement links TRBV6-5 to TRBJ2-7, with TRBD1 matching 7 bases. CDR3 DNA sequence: TGTGCCAGCAGTTACTCGAGGGCAGGGGGTTCCTACGAGCAGTACTTC. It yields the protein CASSYSRAGGSYEQYF.